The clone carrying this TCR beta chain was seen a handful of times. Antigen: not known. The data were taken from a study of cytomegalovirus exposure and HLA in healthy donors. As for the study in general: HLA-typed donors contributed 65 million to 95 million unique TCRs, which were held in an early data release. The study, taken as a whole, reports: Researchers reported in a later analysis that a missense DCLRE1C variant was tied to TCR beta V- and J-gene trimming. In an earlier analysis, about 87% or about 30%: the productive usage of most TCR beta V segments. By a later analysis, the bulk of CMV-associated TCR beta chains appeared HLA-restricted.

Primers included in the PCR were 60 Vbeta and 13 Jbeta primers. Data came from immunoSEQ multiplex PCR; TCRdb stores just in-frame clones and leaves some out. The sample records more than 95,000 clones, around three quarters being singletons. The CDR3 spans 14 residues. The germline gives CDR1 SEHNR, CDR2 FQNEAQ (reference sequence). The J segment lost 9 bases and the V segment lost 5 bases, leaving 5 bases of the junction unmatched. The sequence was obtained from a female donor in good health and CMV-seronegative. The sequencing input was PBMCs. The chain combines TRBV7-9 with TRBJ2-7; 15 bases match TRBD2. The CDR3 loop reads CASSPRTSGRGQYF. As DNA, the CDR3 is TGTGCCAGCAGCCCGCGGACTAGCGGGAGGGGGCAGTACTTC.